The 30 T cell receptor beta chains listed next were all sequenced from one sample in a study of a mutant IDH1 vaccine in newly diagnosed glioma. No antigen is known for these receptors. Time point noted: week 47, end of study. It was 300 ug of mutant IDH1 20-mer peptide that made up each vaccine dose, given with topical imiquimod. Assay: immunoSEQ multiplex PCR; the TCRdb copy retains only in-frame clones and omits some. Altogether 77,000 or so clones are present, 70% to 90% being singletons, with the ten largest covering around 5.3%. The sample in question was PBMCs, obtained from a glioma patient whose treatment included an IDH1 peptide vaccine. The origin of the receptors is a middle-aged man with glioma.

J is TRBJ2-7 and V is TRBV7-9, with a tentative D call TRBD1 (5 bases). The CDR3 is made up of 13 amino acids. V was shortened by 5 bases and J by 6 bases, with 14 bases between the two germline ends. Per germline, CDR1 SEHNR and CDR2 FQNEAQ (reference sequence). In nucleotides, the CDR3 is TGTGCCAGCAGCCCCAGGTTGGGGCTCGAGCAGTACTTC. It encodes CASSPRLGLEQYF.

The chain recombines TRBV13 with TRBJ2-2; no clear D. Trimming removed 5 bases from V and 6 bases from J, with 16 bases in between. Germline CDR1 PRHDT, CDR2 FYEKMQ (reference sequence). The CDR3 contains 15 residues. The CDR3: CASSTRFKEAGELFF. The CDR3 DNA follows: TGTGCCAGCAGCACCCGGTTTAAGGAAGCCGGGGAGCTGTTTTTT.

This clone rates as medium-sized. The chain uses TRBV7-9 and TRBJ1-5; the D is unclear. The V gene lost 0 bases and the J gene lost 5 bases, with 11 bases spanning the gap. There are 15 residues in the CDR3. CDR1 is SEHNR and CDR2 is FQNEAQ in the germline V gene (reference sequence). In DNA, the CDR3 is TGTGCCAGCAGCTTAGCGGAGCCAGGCGATCAGCCCCAGCATTTT. Residues: CASSLAEPGDQPQHF.

A remark on this clone: With a much larger clone just one base away, this may be a read error. The chain is built from TRBV9 and TRBJ2-2; no clear D gene. V lost 9 bases to trimming and J lost 6 bases, with 18 bases between them. Looked up from germline, CDR1 is SGDLS and CDR2 is YYNGEE. The CDR3 sequence is 14 residues long. For the CDR3, the DNA is TGTGCCAACAGTGGGCCGAATAGGGCCGGGGAGCTGTTTTTT. The encoded protein is CANSGPNRAGELFF.

The chain recombines TRBV18 with TRBJ2-7; no definite D call. The CDR3 is made up of 12 amino acids. CDR1 is KGHSH, CDR2 LQKENI, per germline. Trimming removed 3 bases at V and 2 bases at J, with 5 bases between. CDR3 region: CASSPYPYEQYF. The CDR3 DNA is TGTGCCAGCTCACCTTATCCCTACGAGCAGTACTTC.

This clone came up a few times. This chain joins TRBV5-4 and TRBJ2-1; 11 positions agree with TRBD2. The CDR3 runs to 17 residues. V shed 1 base, J shed 4 bases, and the junction held 7 bases outside the gene matches. CDR1 SGHNT and CDR2 YYREEE come from the germline V gene (reference sequence). The CDR3 DNA reads as TGTGCCAGCAGCTTGAGTCTAAGGACTAGCGGGTACAATGAGCAGTTCTTC. Residues: CASSLSLRTSGYNEQFF.

This chain links TRBV30 with TRBJ1-5; D may be TRBD1 (6 bases). Trimming removed 1 base from V and 7 bases from J, with 11 bases in between. Germline CDR1 GTSNPN, CDR2 SVGIG (reference sequence). CDR3 length equals 13 residues. The DNA for the CDR3 is TGTGCCTGGAGTGAGTGGGGGCGCCAGCCCCAGCATTTT. Translated, it gives CAWSEWGRQPQHF.

This clone was seen once. J is TRBJ2-2 and V is TRBV25-1, with 7 bases matching TRBD2. V lost 8 bases, J lost 6 bases, and 12 bases stayed unmatched. Germline V gives CDR1 MGHDK, CDR2 SYGVNS. CDR3 length equals 15 residues. The CDR3 sequence: CASGGVAGAAGELFF. DNA of the CDR3: TGTGCCAGCGGAGGGGTGGCGGGAGCGGCCGGGGAGCTGTTTTTT.

This clone was seen a single time. V gene TRBV6-5 combines with J gene TRBJ1-1, with a possible D match to TRBD1 (6 bases). Looked up from germline, CDR1 is MNHEY and CDR2 is SVGAGI. Trimming pared 6 bases from V and 3 bases from J, leaving 11 bases between. The CDR3 consists of 13 residues. DNA of the CDR3: TGTGCCAGCAGCCCCCAGGGGCACACTGAAGCTTTCTTT. It codes for CASSPQGHTEAFF.

The chain has TRBV19 and TRBJ2-1; 8 bases agree with TRBD2. CDR1 is LNHDA and CDR2 is SQIVND in the germline V gene (reference sequence). The CDR3 loop spans 15 amino acids. The V gene end was trimmed by 3 bases and the J gene end by 5 bases; junction bases not matched to a gene: 6. The CDR3 DNA is TGTGCCAGTAGTATTTTAGCGGGGAGAAACAATGAGCAGTTCTTC. It encodes CASSILAGRNNEQFF.

This chain links TRBV25-1 with TRBJ2-7, with 9 bases aligning to TRBD1. This CDR3 has 14 residues. Per the germline V gene, CDR1 is MGHDK and CDR2 is SYGVNS. The junction had 3 bases not matched to a gene; V was cut back by 3 bases and J by 3 bases. Here the CDR3 reads CASSETGGVYEQYF. CDR3 nucleotides: TGTGCCAGCAGTGAGACAGGGGGGGTCTACGAGCAGTACTTC.

The CDR3 spells CASSRRAGMISGELFF. In DNA, the CDR3 is TGTGCCAGCAGTAGGAGAGCGGGAATGATCTCCGGGGAGCTGTTTTTT. The chain is built from TRBV2 and TRBJ2-2; 7 nucleotides agree with TRBD2. Germline CDR1 reads SNHLY; CDR2 reads FYNNEI. The CDR3 length is 16 residues. V lost 5 bases, J lost 6 bases, and 12 bases stayed unmatched.

V usage is TRBV10-3 and J usage is TRBJ2-3; D is perhaps TRBD1 (5 bases). Trimming pared 2 bases from V and 0 bases from J, leaving 9 bases between. CDR1 and CDR2 from the germline V gene are ENHRY and SYGVKD. The CDR3 is 15 residues long. CDR3 residues: CAISENGHSTDTQYF. In DNA form, the CDR3 reads TGTGCCATCAGTGAGAATGGACACAGCACAGATACGCAGTATTTT.

J is TRBJ2-7 and V is TRBV7-2; D unresolved. Germline V lookup: CDR1 SGHTA, CDR2 FQGNSA. The CDR3 sequence is 11 residues long. The V end lost 3 bases, the J end lost 6 bases, and 6 bases lay between the germline ends. The CDR3 bases are TGTGCCAGCAGCTTTAAGCTCGAGCAGTACTTC. Protein product: CASSFKLEQYF.

This rearrangement joins TRBV6-5 to TRBJ2-7, with 9 nucleotides matching TRBD1. After removal of 5 bases from V and 2 bases from J, the junction contained 7 bases not matched to a gene. Germline-derived CDR1 and CDR2 are MNHEY and SVGAGI. This CDR3 spans 15 amino acids. CDR3 coding DNA: TGTGCCAGCAGTCCCCCCGGGACAGGGACCTACGAGCAGTACTTC. It is translated as CASSPPGTGTYEQYF.

The rearrangement links TRBV18 to TRBJ2-5, with 11 bases fitting TRBD2. The J call is in doubt because the DNA end fits TRBJ2-7 better. The CDR3 extends over 15 amino acids. Germline loops: CDR1 KGHSH, CDR2 LQKENI. This CDR3 is CASSPGTSGSYEQYF. The CDR3, as DNA: TGTGCCAGCTCCCCCGGGACTAGCGGCTCCTACGAGCAGTACTTC.

In nucleotides, the CDR3 is TGTGCCAGCCGGCAGGGAGTCAACAATGAGCAGTTCTTC. It yields the protein CASRQGVNNEQFF. The gene calls are TRBV28 and TRBJ2-1, with D perhaps given as TRBD1 or TRBD2 (5 bases each). Looked up from germline, CDR1 is MDHEN and CDR2 is SYDVKM. There are 13 residues in the CDR3. V lost 8 bases and J lost 5, with 13 bases in between.

The chain has TRBV7-9 and TRBJ1-1; the D is unclear. Trimming left V 6 bases short and J 5 bases short, with 19 bases between. The CDR3 loop spans 15 amino acids. Germline V gene data show CDR1 as SEHNR and CDR2 as FQNEAQ (reference sequence). This CDR3 reads CASRPPFRLGTEAFF. CDR3 DNA sequence: TGTGCCAGCAGGCCCCCTTTCCGGTTGGGAACTGAAGCTTTCTTT.

This clone was recorded a few times. The V and J genes are TRBV14 and TRBJ1-4, with D unresolved. CDR1 SGHDN and CDR2 FVKESK come from the germline V gene. The V end was cut by 4 bases, the J end by 5 bases, with 11 bases between. The CDR3 covers 14 residues. CDR3 amino acids: CASSLWGGNEKLFF. The CDR3 DNA is TGTGCCAGCAGCCTTTGGGGTGGAAATGAAAAACTGTTTTTT.

CDR3 protein: CASRPTGIFGTEAFF. The CDR3 nucleotides read TGTGCCAGCAGACCGACAGGGATCTTTGGCACTGAAGCTTTCTTT. This chain joins TRBV14 and TRBJ1-1; the match to TRBD1 covers 7 bases. From germline, CDR1 is SGHDN and CDR2 FVKESK. The CDR3 runs 15 residues. The V gene end was trimmed by 6 bases and the J gene end by 4 bases; junction bases not matched to a gene: 11. Variable domain in full (rest from reference TRBV14 and TRBJ1-1): EAGVTQFPSHSVIEKGQTVTLRCDPISGHDNLYWYRRVMGKEIKFLLHFVKESKQDESGMPNNRFLAERTGGTYSTLKVQPAELEDSGVYFCASRPTGIFGTEAFFGQGTRLTVV.

The V gene is TRBV27, the J gene TRBJ2-3; a possible D gene is TRBD1 (6 bases). V shed 5 bases and J shed 2 bases, with 11 bases lying between them. Looked up from germline, CDR1 is MNHEY and CDR2 is SMNVEV (reference sequence). This CDR3 spans 14 amino acids. CDR3 DNA sequence: TGTGCCAGCAGTCCCCGGGACATCACAGATACGCAGTATTTT. This translates into CASSPRDITDTQYF.

V and J are TRBV28 and TRBJ1-1, with a tentative D call TRBD1 (6 bases). V was clipped by 7 bases and J by 0 bases, with 12 bases between them. The CDR3 has 14 residues. Germline lookup yields CDR1 MDHEN and CDR2 SYDVKM. Here the CDR3 reads CASITGPLNTEAFF. The DNA for the CDR3 is TGTGCCAGCATCACAGGGCCGTTGAACACTGAAGCTTTCTTT. Looking up the rest from reference TRBV28 and TRBJ1-1 gives the full variable domain: DVKVTQSSRYLVKRTGEKVFLECVQDMDHENMFWYRQDPGLGLRLIYFSYDVKMKEKGDIPEGYSVSREKKERFSLILESASTNQTSMYLCASITGPLNTEAFFGQGTRLTVV.

The chain combines TRBV4-3 with TRBJ2-7, with 7 positions matching TRBD1. The CDR3 length is 15 residues. The germline V gene has CDR1 LGHNA and CDR2 YSLEER. Germline trimming cut 1 base from V and 0 bases from J; bases unmatched to any gene: 3. The CDR3 nucleotides read TGCGCCAGCAGCCAAGGGACAGGCGACTCCTACGAGCAGTACTTC. This codes for CASSQGTGDSYEQYF.

CDR3 protein: CASSFEYRETQYF. The CDR3 bases are TGTGCCAGCAGCTTCGAATATCGAGAGACCCAGTACTTC. The chain is built from TRBV5-6 and TRBJ2-5; D call uncertain. Trimming took 2 bases from V and 4 from J, leaving 9 bases between them. CDR3 length equals 13 residues. Germline loops: CDR1 SGHDT, CDR2 YYEEEE. The entire variable domain, with the rest obtained from reference TRBV5-6 and TRBJ2-5, is as follows: DAGVTQSPTHLIKTRGQQVTLRCSPKSGHDTVSWYQQALGQGPQFIFQYYEEEERQRGNFPDRFSGHQFPNYSSELNVNALLLGDSALYLCASSFEYRETQYFGPGTRLLVL.

This clone was detected only once. The chain recombines TRBV19 with TRBJ2-5; the match to TRBD2 covers 14 bases. The CDR3 consists of 18 residues. J was trimmed by 5 bases and V by 5 bases; bases with no gene match: 13. CDR1 is LNHDA and CDR2 is SQIVND in the germline V gene (reference sequence). CDR3 in amino acids: CASSLGLAGGSRAETQYF. Here the CDR3 DNA reads TGTGCCAGTAGTCTTGGACTAGCGGGGGGTTCCCGGGCTGAGACCCAGTACTTC.

This sequence joins TRBV7-3 and TRBJ2-7; no definite D call. The CDR3 has 15 amino acids. Per the germline V gene, CDR1 is SGHTA and CDR2 is FQGTGA. Trimming took off 2 bases at V and 3 bases at J, with 14 bases between the two ends. CDR3 region: CASSLGFGAIYEQYF. CDR3 bases: TGTGCCAGCAGCTTAGGGTTTGGTGCCATCTACGAGCAGTACTTC.

The J gene is TRBJ2-7, the V gene TRBV5-4; TRBD1 agrees at 8 bases. With V trimmed by 4 bases and J by 6 bases, 3 bases remained unmatched. Germline V CDR1 and CDR2: SGHNT, YYREEE (reference sequence). This CDR3 spans 12 amino acids. CDR3: CASSQTGAEQYF. CDR3 bases: TGTGCCAGCAGCCAGACAGGGGCCGAGCAGTACTTC. Together with reference TRBV5-4 and TRBJ2-7, the CDR3 gives the full variable domain: ETGVTQSPTHLIKTRGQQVTLRCSSQSGHNTVSWYQQALGQGPQFIFQYYREEENGRGNFPPRFSGLQFPNYSSELNVNALELDDSALYLCASSQTGAEQYFGPGTRLTVT.

The chain couples TRBV9 to TRBJ1-3; weak D call: TRBD1 (5 bases). V dropped 4 bases and J dropped 0 bases, with 14 bases sitting between them. Germline loops: CDR1 SGDLS, CDR2 YYNGEE. There are 16 residues in the CDR3. CDR3 in DNA: TGTGCCAGCAGCTTGGAAGGGGTTATCTCTGGAAACACCATATATTTT. This gives the protein CASSLEGVISGNTIYF.

V and J are TRBV10-2 and TRBJ2-5, with 10 bases fitting TRBD2. The germline gives CDR1 WSHSY, CDR2 SAAADI. The V segment lost 4 bases and the J segment 2 bases; nucleotides outside the gene matches: 10. The CDR3 is 17 residues long. Here the CDR3 DNA reads TGCGCCAGCAGTGTCTGGGCGGCTAGCGGGGGACAAGAGACCCAGTACTTC. Its protein is CASSVWAASGGQETQYF.

The chain recombines TRBV11-2 with TRBJ2-7; D perhaps matches TRBD2 (5 bases). With 4 bases removed from V and 4 bases from J, the gap between germline ends came to 8 bases. The CDR3 consists of 12 residues. Germline-derived CDR1 and CDR2 are SGHAT and FQNNGV. The CDR3 DNA is TGTGCCAGCAGCTACCGGGGTTACGAGCAGTACTTC. It encodes CASSYRGYEQYF.